Listed here are 21 T cell receptor beta chains from one sample, sequenced in a study of blood T cell repertoires in COVID-19. Measured with immunoSEQ multiplex PCR; TCRdb has only the in-frame clones, and not every one. Here the sample spans roughly 250,000 clones, 85% to 90% being singletons. The sequenced sample consisted of peripheral blood. These TCRs come from a woman in her twenties or thirties with COVID-19, enrolled during active disease.

The chain recombines TRBV14 with TRBJ2-7; possibly TRBD2 for D (6 bases). CDR3 length equals 14 residues. V was cut by 3 bases and J by 7 bases, with 16 bases left in between. CDR1 and CDR2 from the germline V gene are SGHDN and FVKESK. CDR3 sequence: CASSQSLGSGEQYF. In nucleotides, the CDR3 is TGTGCCAGCAGCCAGAGTCTCGGGAGTGGGGAGCAGTACTTC. Using reference TRBV14 and TRBJ2-7 for the parts outside the CDR3, the full variable domain is EAGVTQFPSHSVIEKGQTVTLRCDPISGHDNLYWYRRVMGKEIKFLLHFVKESKQDESGMPNNRFLAERTGGTYSTLKVQPAELEDSGVYFCASSQSLGSGEQYFGPGTRLTVT.

The chain combines TRBV3-1 (or the pseudogene TRBV3-2) with TRBJ2-3, with 9 bases fitting TRBD2. This CDR3 spans 16 amino acids. In germline, CDR1 is LGHDT, CDR2 YNNKEL (reference sequence). V shed 2 bases, J shed 0 bases, and the junction held 3 bases outside the gene matches. This CDR3 reads CASSQLAGLSTDTQYF. CDR3 nucleotide sequence: TGTGCCAGCAGCCAACTAGCGGGGCTTAGCACAGATACGCAGTATTTT.

The chain uses TRBV7-2 and TRBJ1-5; D unclear. The ends were cut back, 1 base at V and 8 bases at J, with 9 bases in the middle. Germline V gives CDR1 SGHTA, CDR2 FQGNSA. This CDR3 is built from 13 residues. The CDR3 loop is CASSLDGEEPQHF. Here the CDR3 DNA reads TGTGCCAGCAGCTTAGATGGGGAGGAGCCCCAGCATTTT. Supplemented by reference TRBV7-2 and TRBJ1-5, the full variable domain reads GAGVSQSPSNKVTEKGKDVELRCDPISGHTALYWYRQSLGQGLEFLIYFQGNSAPDKSGLPSDRFSAERTGGSVSTLTIQRTQQEDSAVYLCASSLDGEEPQHFGDGTRLSIL.

CDR3 coding DNA: TGTGCCAGCTCCCCTTTAGAAGCCTCGAACACCGGGGAGCTGTTTTTT. Its translation: CASSPLEASNTGELFF. This chain connects TRBV18 to TRBJ2-2; D not certain. The CDR3 totals 16 residues. Germline-derived CDR1 and CDR2 are KGHSH and LQKENI. Trimming cost V 6 bases and J 0 bases, with 14 bases left between them.

This clone has at least ten counts. The chain joins TRBV7-6 to TRBJ2-7; 9 positions agree with TRBD2. Germline CDR1 and CDR2: SGHVS and FNYEAQ. This CDR3 is 16 amino acids long. The J segment lost 0 bases and the V segment lost 2 bases, leaving 5 bases of the junction unmatched. CDR3 nucleotides: TGTGCCAGCAGCTTAACTAGCGGGCGCAGCTCCTACGAGCAGTACTTC. Translation gives CASSLTSGRSSYEQYF.

The gene calls are TRBV19 and TRBJ1-1; maybe TRBD1 (6 bases). The CDR3 is 13 residues long. Trimming pared 8 bases from V and 0 bases from J, leaving 10 bases between. CDR1 and CDR2 from the germline V gene are LNHDA and SQIVND (reference sequence). In DNA, the CDR3 is TGTGCCAGTCGACAGGCGGTGAACACTGAAGCTTTCTTT. Protein: CASRQAVNTEAFF.

J is TRBJ2-5 and V is TRBV7-9; TRBD2 matches at 11 bases. V shed 4 bases, J shed 4 bases, and the junction held 5 bases outside the gene matches. Per the germline V gene, CDR1 is SEHNR and CDR2 is FQNEAQ (reference sequence). The CDR3 consists of 15 residues. The CDR3 coding sequence is TGTGCCAGCAGCTCCCTAGCGGGGGGCGGAGAGACCCAGTACTTC. Residues: CASSSLAGGGETQYF. Filled out from reference TRBV7-9 and TRBJ2-5, the complete variable domain reads DTGVSQNPRHKITKRGQNVTFRCDPISEHNRLYWYRQTLGQGPEFLTYFQNEAQLEKSRLLSDRFSAERPKGSFSTLEIQRTEQGDSAMYLCASSSLAGGGETQYFGPGTRLLVL.

J is TRBJ2-3 and V is TRBV2; 10 positions agree with TRBD1. Germline V gene data show CDR1 as SNHLY and CDR2 as FYNNEI. V lost 4 bases to trimming and J lost 5 bases; unmatched junction nucleotides: 0. The CDR3 covers 13 residues. CDR3 sequence reads: CASSGDRGDTQYF. CDR3 bases: TGTGCCAGCAGTGGGGACAGGGGAGATACGCAGTATTTT.

This clone was picked up a small number of times. The chain uses TRBV5-4 and TRBJ1-6; D unclear. Germline CDR1 reads SGHNT; CDR2 reads YYREEE (reference sequence). The ends were cut back, 10 bases at V and 10 bases at J, with 21 bases in the middle. The CDR3 has 14 amino acids. The CDR3 protein is CAGHRGPVGSPLHF. CDR3 DNA: TGTGCCGGGCATAGAGGGCCAGTTGGGTCACCCCTCCACTTT.

This clone was recorded a few times. The chain has TRBV19 and TRBJ1-2, with 7 bases aligning to TRBD1. The CDR3 is made up of 13 amino acids. J was trimmed by 8 bases and V by 1 base; bases with no gene match: 4. Germline V gives CDR1 LNHDA, CDR2 SQIVND (reference sequence). The CDR3 region is CASSIGQGDGYTF. The CDR3 coding sequence is TGTGCCAGTAGTATAGGACAGGGCGACGGCTACACCTTC.

V usage is TRBV14 and J usage is TRBJ2-5; no reliable D call. The V and J ends lost 0 bases and 3 bases respectively, with 5 bases between them. Germline loops: CDR1 SGHDN, CDR2 FVKESK. This CDR3 region has 13 residues. This CDR3 is CASSQDNEETQYF. DNA of the CDR3: TGTGCCAGCAGCCAAGATAATGAAGAGACCCAGTACTTC.

This chain's CDR3 is CASSPRGGTGANVLTF. For the CDR3, the DNA is TGTGCCAGCAGCCCCCGCGGCGGGACTGGGGCCAACGTCCTGACTTTC. This chain joins TRBV11-3 and TRBJ2-6; a possible D gene is TRBD2 (6 bases). The germline gives CDR1 SGHNT, CDR2 YENEEA. With 5 bases removed from V and 2 bases from J, the gap between germline ends came to 13 bases. CDR3 length: 16 residues.

The chain carries TRBV10-1 and TRBJ2-4; 14 nucleotides align to TRBD2. CDR3 length: 16 amino acids. J was trimmed by 2 bases and V by 7 bases; bases with no gene match: 4. Per germline, CDR1 WNHNN and CDR2 SYGVQD (reference sequence). The CDR3 DNA is TGCGCCAGCATCGGACTAGCGGGGGGTTCCAAAAACATTCAGTACTTC. It codes for CASIGLAGGSKNIQYF.

V usage is TRBV4-1 and J usage is TRBJ2-2; tentatively, D is TRBD1 (5 bases). The germline V gene encodes CDR1 MGHRA and CDR2 YSYEKL. The CDR3 is 15 residues long. V lost 8 bases to trimming and J lost 2 bases, with 15 bases between them. The CDR3 sequence is CASGPWGPNTGELFF. Written as DNA, the CDR3 is TGCGCCAGCGGTCCATGGGGCCCAAACACCGGGGAGCTGTTTTTT.

The rearrangement joins TRBV3-1 (or the pseudogene TRBV3-2) to TRBJ2-2; 7 bases match TRBD2. The CDR3 is 14 residues long. In germline, CDR1 is LGHDT, CDR2 YNNKEL (reference sequence). J was trimmed by 8 bases and V by 3 bases; bases with no gene match: 6. The CDR3 reads CASSHRDYLGELFF. CDR3 DNA sequence: TGTGCCAGCAGCCATCGGGACTACTTAGGGGAGCTGTTTTTT.

This chain connects TRBV5-5 to TRBJ1-1; D perhaps matches TRBD1 (5 bases). CDR1 and CDR2 from the germline V gene are SGHKS and YYEKEE (reference sequence). The CDR3 runs to 15 residues. V was pared by 2 bases and J by 0 bases, with 11 bases between. CDR3 in amino acids: CASSLGASMNTEAFF. In DNA, the CDR3 is TGTGCCAGCAGCTTAGGGGCCAGCATGAACACTGAAGCTTTCTTT. The full variable domain, its missing parts supplied by reference TRBV5-5 and TRBJ1-1, is DAGVTQSPTHLIKTRGQQVTLRCSPISGHKSVSWYQQVLGQGPQFIFQYYEKEERGRGNFPDRFSARQFPNYSSELNVNALLLGDSALYLCASSLGASMNTEAFFGQGTRLTVV.

The chain is built from TRBV7-7 and TRBJ2-1; weak D call: TRBD1 (6 bases). Trimming took 4 bases from V and 0 from J, leaving 22 bases between them. In germline, CDR1 is SSHAT, CDR2 FNYEAQ (reference sequence). The CDR3 loop spans 19 amino acids. CDR3 DNA sequence: TGTGCCAGCAGCTCCTATCCCAGGGGCAGAATGAGCTCCTACAATGAGCAGTTCTTC. It is translated as CASSSYPRGRMSSYNEQFF.

This chain connects TRBV10-3 to TRBJ1-2; no clear D. Germline CDR1 reads ENHRY; CDR2 reads SYGVKD. Deletions cut 10 bases from V and 7 bases from J, with 22 bases between. The CDR3 sequence is 14 residues long. CDR3 bases: TGTGCCACCCTGTTTGAGGCCTCGGGGTCTGGCTACACCTTC. Translating gives CATLFEASGSGYTF.

This sequence joins TRBV5-6 and TRBJ1-1, with 9 bases fitting TRBD1. This CDR3 has 13 amino acids. With 0 bases clipped from V and 11 bases from J, the junction kept 5 bases outside the gene matches. Germline CDR1 and CDR2: SGHDT and YYEEEE. CDR3 amino acids: CASSLGQGVYAFF. In nucleotides, the CDR3 is TGTGCCAGCAGCTTGGGACAGGGGGTGTACGCTTTCTTT.

The chain is built from TRBV6-1 and TRBJ1-2, with 7 bases lining up with TRBD1. The length of the CDR3 is 16 residues. J gave up 7 bases and V 4 bases, and 15 bases lay outside the gene matches. Germline V CDR1 and CDR2: MNHNS, SASEGT. The CDR3 nucleotides read TGTGCCAGCAGTGGCCGGGACCAGGGGGAGAACCCTGGCTACACCTTC. Translated: CASSGRDQGENPGYTF.

Of note for this clone: Other DNA sequences in this specimen translate into the identical CDR3. The rearrangement uses TRBV28 and TRBJ2-7; D remains ambiguous. CDR1 is MDHEN, CDR2 SYDVKM, per germline. Trimming left V 3 bases short and J 0 bases short, with 6 bases between. The CDR3 spans 13 residues. CDR3 residues: CASSFLSSYEQYF. CDR3 coding DNA: TGTGCCAGCAGTTTCCTTAGCTCCTACGAGCAGTACTTC.